The 20 T cell receptor beta chains listed next were all sequenced from one sample in a study of shared clonotypes between healthy human individuals. Repertoires were generated with immunoSEQ multiplex PCR, while TCRdb's copy carries only in-frame clones and drops some. Of around 1.1 million clones in the sample, around three quarters were seen once. The sequenced material came from memory CD4+ T cells from PBMCs. Subset meaning: CD45RA-negative fraction. The receptors shown here come from a young man in good health. Some clones in this sample may be carry-over from other donors' samples.

The chain recombines TRBV5-5 with TRBJ1-2; D gene unclear. Trimming removed 3 bases at V and 2 bases at J, with 8 bases between. This CDR3 spans 13 amino acids. Germline loops: CDR1 SGHKS, CDR2 YYEKEE (reference sequence). The CDR3 here is CASSSGYNYGYTF. The CDR3 DNA reads as TGTGCCAGCAGCTCAGGATACAACTATGGCTACACCTTC.

The chain is built from TRBV4-2 and TRBJ2-1, with 8 bases identical to TRBD1. With V trimmed by 1 base and J by 5 bases, 4 bases remained unmatched. The germline V gene encodes CDR1 LGHNA and CDR2 YNFKEQ. This CDR3 is built from 15 residues. In DNA form, the CDR3 reads TGTGCCAGCAGCCAAGGGGGACAGGTCCACAATGAGCAGTTCTTC. This gives the protein CASSQGGQVHNEQFF.

Remarks on this clone: Other nucleotide sequences from this sample produce the same CDR3. The chain links TRBV2 to TRBJ2-3; 11 nucleotides line up with TRBD2. The length of the CDR3 is 14 residues. Trimming at V came to 4 bases and at J to 3 bases, leaving 0 bases not matched to a gene. CDR1 SNHLY and CDR2 FYNNEI come from the germline V gene. CDR3 bases: TGTGCCAGCAGTGGGACTAGCGGGACAGATACGCAGTATTTT. Its protein product is CASSGTSGTDTQYF.

This chain connects TRBV7-4 to TRBJ1-5, with 8 bases that match TRBD1. The length of the CDR3 is 18 residues. V lost 4 bases, J lost 0 bases, and 11 bases stayed unmatched. The germline gives CDR1 SGHVT, CDR2 SQSDAQ. The CDR3 here is CASSYVLRGHHSNQPQHF. The DNA for the CDR3 is TGTGCCAGCAGCTATGTCCTCAGGGGGCACCATAGCAATCAGCCCCAGCATTTT.

This chain connects TRBV4-2 to TRBJ1-4; 7 bases map to TRBD1. This CDR3 contains 13 residues. V gave up 0 bases and J gave up 8 bases; unmatched junction bases: 0. Germline loops: CDR1 LGHNA, CDR2 YNFKEQ. Here the CDR3 reads CASSQDRGEKLFF. As DNA, the CDR3 is TGTGCCAGCAGCCAAGACAGGGGGGAAAAACTGTTTTTT.

This clone showed up many times. This CDR3 is also generated by other DNA sequences in the sample. The chain couples TRBV30 to TRBJ2-5; D call uncertain. The V gene's germline CDR1 is GTSNPN and CDR2 SVGIG (reference sequence). V was clipped by 4 bases and J by 2 bases, with 5 bases between them. This CDR3 comprises 11 residues. The CDR3 DNA follows: TGTGCCTGGACAGGTCAAGAGACCCAGTACTTC. Translated: CAWTGQETQYF. Complete variable domain (other parts from reference TRBV30 and TRBJ2-5): SQTIHQWPATLVQPVGSPLSLECTVEGTSNPNLYWYRQAAGRGLQLLFYSVGIGQISSEVPQNLSASRPQDRQFILSSKKLLLSDSGFYLCAWTGQETQYFGPGTRLLVL.

V gene TRBV5-4 combines with J gene TRBJ2-4; D not certain. The V end was cut by 0 bases, the J end by 4 bases, with 5 bases between. The CDR3 runs to 13 residues. The germline gives CDR1 SGHNT, CDR2 YYREEE (reference sequence). The CDR3 nucleotides are TGTGCCAGCAGCTTGGATAGGAAAAACATTCAGTACTTC. It yields the protein CASSLDRKNIQYF.

This chain connects TRBV7-9 to TRBJ2-5; D may be TRBD2 (7 bases). This CDR3 comprises 16 residues. V dropped 5 bases and J dropped 5 bases, with 21 bases sitting between them. CDR1 is SEHNR, CDR2 FQNEAQ, per germline (reference sequence). CDR3 amino acids: CASSPGGGGRMETQYF. The CDR3 DNA reads as TGTGCCAGCAGCCCCGGGGGAGGGGGAAGGATGGAGACCCAGTACTTC. The entire variable domain, with the rest obtained from reference TRBV7-9 and TRBJ2-5, is as follows: DTGVSQNPRHKITKRGQNVTFRCDPISEHNRLYWYRQTLGQGPEFLTYFQNEAQLEKSRLLSDRFSAERPKGSFSTLEIQRTEQGDSAMYLCASSPGGGGRMETQYFGPGTRLLVL.

This clone was seen a single time. This chain links TRBV11-2 with TRBJ2-1; 8 bases align to TRBD1. Trimming at V came to 4 bases and at J to 15 bases, leaving 5 bases not matched to a gene. CDR1 is SGHAT and CDR2 is FQNNGV in the germline V gene. The CDR3 totals 11 residues. DNA for the CDR3: TGTGCCAGCAGCTCCTTGGGACAGGCGTTCTTC. It specifies CASSSLGQAFF.

This clone has only one observation. V and J are TRBV18 and TRBJ2-1; the match to TRBD2 covers 13 bases. CDR1 and CDR2 (germline): KGHSH, LQKENI. The junction had 1 base not matched to a gene; V was cut back by 0 bases and J by 8 bases. The CDR3 has 15 residues. CDR3 amino acids: CASSPPGLAGYEQFF. CDR3 DNA: TGTGCCAGCTCACCACCGGGACTAGCGGGATATGAGCAGTTCTTC.

The V and J genes are TRBV2 and TRBJ1-5; a weak D match, TRBD1 (5 bases). There are 12 residues in the CDR3. V lost 6 bases and J lost 11, with 14 bases in between. The germline CDR1 and CDR2 sequences are SNHLY and FYNNEI. Here the CDR3 reads CASSPGTETQHF. In nucleotides, the CDR3 is TGTGCCAGCAGCCCAGGGACGGAGACCCAGCATTTT. The full variable domain, with the rest looked up from reference TRBV2 and TRBJ1-5, is EPEVTQTPSHQVTQMGQEVILRCVPISNHLYFYWYRQILGQKVEFLVSFYNNEISEKSEIFDDQFSVERPDGSNFTLKIRSTKLEDSAMYFCASSPGTETQHFGDGTRLSIL.

The rearrangement uses TRBV4-2 and TRBJ2-1, with D perhaps TRBD2 (6 bases). This CDR3 has 15 amino acids. Trimming shortened V by 4 bases and J by 3 bases, and 13 bases separated the two germline ends. Germline V gene data show CDR1 as LGHNA and CDR2 as YNFKEQ. The CDR3 here is CASSLPRAGYNEQFF. The CDR3 DNA reads TGTGCCAGCAGCCTCCCAAGAGCGGGCTACAATGAGCAGTTCTTC.

V and J are TRBV5-1 and TRBJ1-5, with a possible D match to TRBD1 (5 bases). Germline CDR1 is SGHRS and CDR2 is YFSETQ. The germline V and J ends were trimmed by 0 bases and 4 bases, with 11 bases remaining between them. This CDR3 contains 15 residues. Here the CDR3 DNA reads TGCGCCAGCAGCTTGGTAGCGGGGGTGAATCAGCCCCAGCATTTT. Its translation is CASSLVAGVNQPQHF.

The rearrangement joins TRBV28 to TRBJ1-2, with D possibly TRBD1 on 6 matching bases. Trimming shortened V by 3 bases and J by 6 bases, and 17 bases separated the two germline ends. This CDR3 is 15 amino acids long. Germline CDR1 is MDHEN and CDR2 is SYDVKM. CDR3 coding DNA: TGTGCCAGCAGTTTCATCGCAGGGGTCGGCGATGGCTACACCTTC. Its translation is CASSFIAGVGDGYTF.

Remarks on this clone: A much larger clone lies a single base off, so this may be a read error. Additional DNA sequences in this sample encode the identical CDR3. The genes are TRBV4-1 and TRBJ1-1; D unresolved. Germline V gives CDR1 MGHRA, CDR2 YSYEKL. The CDR3 sequence is 14 residues long. The CDR3 loop reads CASTHSLMNTEAFF. DNA for the CDR3: TGCGCCAGCACACACAGCCTAATGAACACTGAGGCTTTCTTT.

The chain joins TRBV4-1 to TRBJ2-5; the match to TRBD1 covers 7 bases. The CDR3 spans 16 residues. The germline V gene has CDR1 MGHRA and CDR2 YSYEKL. The V segment lost 0 bases and the J segment 1 base; nucleotides outside the gene matches: 5. This CDR3 reads CASSQEDTGAQETQYF. The CDR3 DNA is TGCGCCAGCAGCCAAGAGGATACAGGGGCCCAAGAGACCCAGTACTTC.

The chain has TRBV2 and TRBJ2-1; TRBD2 agrees at 10 bases. CDR3 length: 15 amino acids. The V gene end was trimmed by 6 bases and the J gene end by 5 bases; junction bases not matched to a gene: 7. Germline V CDR1 and CDR2: SNHLY, FYNNEI. The DNA of the CDR3 is TGTGCCAGCAGAATCGGGCTAGCGGGAGACAATGAGCAGTTCTTC. Its translation is CASRIGLAGDNEQFF.

The genes are TRBV2 and TRBJ2-3; D is ambiguous. Germline V CDR1 and CDR2: SNHLY, FYNNEI. This CDR3 is 15 amino acids long. Trimming shortened V by 6 bases and J by 10 bases, and 23 bases separated the two germline ends. For the CDR3, the DNA is TGTGCCAGCAGCGCTCGGCAGGTGCCCAGTTGGTCGCAGTATTTT. It yields the protein CASSARQVPSWSQYF. The whole variable domain, filled in from reference TRBV2 and TRBJ2-3, reads EPEVTQTPSHQVTQMGQEVILRCVPISNHLYFYWYRQILGQKVEFLVSFYNNEISEKSEIFDDQFSVERPDGSNFTLKIRSTKLEDSAMYFCASSARQVPSWSQYFGPGTRLTVL.

Notes on this clone: It may be a read error: a sequence one base away is much more abundant. V is TRBV12-1 and J is TRBJ2-1; the DNA was not compared with TRBD2, the D call given in the table. TRBV12-1 corresponds to a pseudogene. The CDR3 has 16 residues. CDR3 bases: TGTGCCAGCAGCTCCTGGACTAGCGGGAGGGGGAATGAGCAGTTCTTC. Protein sequence: CASSSWTSGRGNEQFF.

The chain couples TRBV7-9 to TRBJ2-4; TRBD2 is a possible D gene (7 bases). The CDR3 is made up of 15 amino acids. Trimming shortened V by 5 bases and J by 6 bases, and 17 bases separated the two germline ends. In germline, CDR1 is SEHNR, CDR2 FQNEAQ (reference sequence). The CDR3 spells CASSQGGVGRNIQYF. DNA of the CDR3: TGTGCCAGCAGCCAAGGGGGGGTAGGGAGAAACATTCAGTACTTC.